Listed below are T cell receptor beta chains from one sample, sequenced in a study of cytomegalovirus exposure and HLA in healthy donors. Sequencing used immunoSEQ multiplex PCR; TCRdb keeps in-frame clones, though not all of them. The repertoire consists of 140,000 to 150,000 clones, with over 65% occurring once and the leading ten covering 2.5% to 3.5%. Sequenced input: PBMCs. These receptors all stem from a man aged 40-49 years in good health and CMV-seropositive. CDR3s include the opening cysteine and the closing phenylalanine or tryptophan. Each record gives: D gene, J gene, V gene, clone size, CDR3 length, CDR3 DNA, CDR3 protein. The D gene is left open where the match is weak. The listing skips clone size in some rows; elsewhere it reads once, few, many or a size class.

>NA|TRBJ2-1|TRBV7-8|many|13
TGTGCCAGCAGCCCGCAGGGGAGGGATGAGCAGTTCTTC
CASSPQGRDEQFF
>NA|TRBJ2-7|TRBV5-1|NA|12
TGCGCCAGCAGTTCCTTGGGGCACGGGCAGTACTTC
CASSSLGHGQYF
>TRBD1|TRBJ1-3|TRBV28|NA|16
TGTGCCAGCAGTTTCGCAGGACAGGTTCGCGGAAACACCATATATTTT
CASSFAGQVRGNTIYF
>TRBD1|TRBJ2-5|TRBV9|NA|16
TGTGCCAGCAGCGTTACCCCCGGGACAGGGGGCGAGACCCAGTACTTC
CASSVTPGTGGETQYF
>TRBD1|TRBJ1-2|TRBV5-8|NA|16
TGTGCCAGCAGCATAGGGACAGCCTCCCGGAACTATGGCTACACCTTC
CASSIGTASRNYGYTF
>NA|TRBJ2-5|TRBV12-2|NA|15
TGTGCAAGTCGCTTAGAGCGGGAGTGGGGGGAGACCCAGTACTTC
CASRLEREWGETQYF
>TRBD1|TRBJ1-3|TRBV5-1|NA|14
TGCGCCAGCAGCTCGGGGGACAGCGGAAACACCATATATTTT
CASSSGDSGNTIYF
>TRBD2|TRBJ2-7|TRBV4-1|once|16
TGCGCCAGCAGCCAAGATCCTCGGACTAGCGGATACGAGCAGTACTTC
CASSQDPRTSGYEQYF
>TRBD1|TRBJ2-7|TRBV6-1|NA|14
TGTGCCAGCGGGAAGGACAGGGGTCTGTACGAGCAGTACTTC
CASGKDRGLYEQYF
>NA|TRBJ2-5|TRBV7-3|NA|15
TGTGCCAGCAGCCCCTGGCCAGGCCCCCAAGAGACCCAGTACTTC
CASSPWPGPQETQYF
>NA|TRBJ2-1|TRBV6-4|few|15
TGTGCCAGCAGTGAAAAGGGAGATTCCTACAATGAGCAGTTCTTC
CASSEKGDSYNEQFF
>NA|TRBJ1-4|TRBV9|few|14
TGTGCCAGCAGCGTACAGGGCACTAATGAAAAACTGTTTTTT
CASSVQGTNEKLFF
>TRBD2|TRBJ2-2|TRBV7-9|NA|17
TGTGCCAGCAGCTTAGGGGGGACTAGCGCCAACGACGGGGAGCTGTTTTTT
CASSLGGTSANDGELFF
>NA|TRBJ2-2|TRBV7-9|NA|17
TGTGCCAGCAGTCATCCCGCGGACTTGCTGAACACCGGGGAGCTGTTTTTT
CASSHPADLLNTGELFF
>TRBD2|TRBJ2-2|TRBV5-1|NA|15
TGCGCCAGCAGCTTACTAGCGGGAGAGACCGGGGAGCTGTTTTTT
CASSLLAGETGELFF
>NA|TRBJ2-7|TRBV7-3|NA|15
TGTGCCAGCAGCTTAGCCCCAGGCGACACCTACGAGCAGTACTTC
CASSLAPGDTYEQYF
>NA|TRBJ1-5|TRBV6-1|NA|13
TGTGCCAGCAGCCCGGAGTTCGGTCAGCCCCAGCATTTT
CASSPEFGQPQHF
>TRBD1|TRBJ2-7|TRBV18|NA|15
TGTGCCAGCTCACCACCACAGGGGACCTCCTACGAGCAGTACTTC
CASSPPQGTSYEQYF
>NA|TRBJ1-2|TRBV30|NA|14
TGTGCCTGGAGTAGTATGACAGTAATCTATGGCTACACCTTC
CAWSSMTVIYGYTF
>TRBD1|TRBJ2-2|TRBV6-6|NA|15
TGTGCCAGCAGTTCTGGACAGGGGGCGACCGGGGAGCTGTTTTTT
CASSSGQGATGELFF
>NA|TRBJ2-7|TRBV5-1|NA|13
TGCGCCAGCTCCTCTCCGGGAACCTACGAGCAGTACTTC
CASSSPGTYEQYF
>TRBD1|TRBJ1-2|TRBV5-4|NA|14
TGTGCCAGCAGCTCCCAACAGGGGGCTGGTGGCTACACCTTC
CASSSQQGAGGYTF
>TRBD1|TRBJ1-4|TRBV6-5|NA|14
TGTGCCAGCAGTAAGACAGGGGGAAGTGAAAAACTGTTTTTT
CASSKTGGSEKLFF
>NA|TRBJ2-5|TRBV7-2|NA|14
TGTGCCAGCAGCTTAGGAACCACGGGGGAGACCCAGTACTTC
CASSLGTTGETQYF
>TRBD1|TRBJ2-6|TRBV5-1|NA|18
TGCGCCAGCAGCTTGGAGGGGACAGGGTACTCTGGGGCCAACGTCCTGACTTTC
CASSLEGTGYSGANVLTF
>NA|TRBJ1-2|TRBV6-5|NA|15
TGTGCCAGCAGTTACTCGATTATGGGGGGATATGGCTACACCTTC
CASSYSIMGGYGYTF
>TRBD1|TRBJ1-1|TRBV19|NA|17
TGTGCCAGTAGTATACGACCCCCCGGGGACAGGGGTACTGAAGCTTTCTTT
CASSIRPPGDRGTEAFF
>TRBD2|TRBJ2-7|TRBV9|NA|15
TGTGCCAGCAGCCCACGGACTAGCGGGACGTACGAGCAGTACTTC
CASSPRTSGTYEQYF
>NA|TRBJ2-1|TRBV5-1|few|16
TGCGCCAGCAGCTTCATTTCCGGGAACTCCTACAATGAGCAGTTCTTC
CASSFISGNSYNEQFF
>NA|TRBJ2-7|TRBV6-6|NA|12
TGTGCCGGTGGTCAGGCGGGATCCGAGCAGTACTTC
CAGGQAGSEQYF